This is a list of T cell receptor beta chains from one sample in a study of OX40 agonist ivuxolimab in advanced cancers. Method: immunoSEQ multiplex PCR; TCRdb's copy keeps in-frame clones and lacks some. Seen here are about 91,000 clones, under 90% observed once, and the top ten hold approximately 2%. Here the sequenced sample was CD4+ or CD8+ T cells sorted from blood, taken in a trial of the OX40 agonist ivuxolimab. The receptors were gathered from an adult with an advanced solid tumor such as melanoma, head and neck, liver or kidney cancer. The CDR3 runs from the conserved cysteine through the conserved F or W. The order of the fields is V gene, J gene, D gene, clone size, CDR3 protein, CDR3 DNA. D genes are given only for firm matches. Rows may omit the clone size; those that give it use once, few, many or a size class.

v_call: TRBV27
j_call: TRBJ2-2
d_call: .
clone_size: .
cdr3_aa: CASSLWGSGELFF
cdr3_nt: TGTGCCAGCAGTCTGTGGGGGTCCGGGGAGCTGTTTTTT

v_call: TRBV18
j_call: TRBJ1-4
d_call: TRBD1
clone_size: .
cdr3_aa: CASSPPEGQGSGGKLFF
cdr3_nt: TGTGCCAGCTCACCACCCGAGGGACAGGGATCAGGGGGAAAACTGTTTTTT

v_call: TRBV5-1
j_call: TRBJ2-2
d_call: .
clone_size: .
cdr3_aa: CASSLGALNTGELFF
cdr3_nt: TGCGCCAGCAGCTTGGGTGCATTGAACACCGGGGAGCTGTTTTTT

v_call: TRBV19
j_call: TRBJ1-1
d_call: .
clone_size: .
cdr3_aa: CASSTGTENTEAFF
cdr3_nt: TGTGCCAGTAGTACCGGGACCGAGAACACTGAAGCTTTCTTT

v_call: TRBV5-4
j_call: TRBJ2-3
d_call: TRBD2
clone_size: .
cdr3_aa: CASSSKILAGTDTQYF
cdr3_nt: TGTGCCAGCAGCTCGAAGATACTAGCGGGCACAGATACGCAGTATTTT

v_call: TRBV11-3
j_call: TRBJ2-6
d_call: .
clone_size: .
cdr3_aa: CASSHCRARQSRANVLTF
cdr3_nt: TGTGCCAGCAGCCATTGTCGCGCTCGACAAAGTCGGGCCAACGTCCTGACTTTC

v_call: TRBV7-9
j_call: TRBJ1-1
d_call: .
clone_size: .
cdr3_aa: CASSLGGVTEAFF
cdr3_nt: TGTGCCAGCAGCTTAGGCGGGGTCACTGAAGCTTTCTTT

v_call: TRBV27
j_call: TRBJ2-7
d_call: TRBD1
clone_size: .
cdr3_aa: CASGRTGTANEQYF
cdr3_nt: TGTGCCAGCGGCCGGACAGGGACCGCGAACGAGCAGTACTTC

v_call: TRBV9
j_call: TRBJ2-4
d_call: TRBD2
clone_size: .
cdr3_aa: CASSGGTSGRRNIQYF
cdr3_nt: TGTGCCAGCAGCGGGGGGACTAGCGGGAGGAGGAACATTCAGTACTTC

v_call: TRBV5-1
j_call: TRBJ2-7
d_call: .
clone_size: .
cdr3_aa: CASSPSRGESYEQYF
cdr3_nt: TGCGCCAGCAGCCCATCCAGGGGCGAGTCCTACGAGCAGTACTTC

v_call: TRBV30
j_call: TRBJ2-7
d_call: .
clone_size: .
cdr3_aa: CAWNPSSESAGSYEQYF
cdr3_nt: TGTGCCTGGAACCCCTCATCGGAATCGGCAGGGTCCTACGAGCAGTACTTC

v_call: TRBV6-1
j_call: TRBJ1-5
d_call: .
clone_size: once
cdr3_aa: CASSEYGLSNQPQHF
cdr3_nt: TGTGCCAGCAGTGAATATGGGCTTAGCAATCAGCCCCAGCATTTT

v_call: TRBV7-8
j_call: TRBJ1-2
d_call: TRBD1
clone_size: .
cdr3_aa: CASSTNIRQGHGYTF
cdr3_nt: TGTGCCAGCAGCACGAATATAAGACAGGGTCATGGCTACACCTTC

v_call: TRBV6-1
j_call: TRBJ2-7
d_call: .
clone_size: .
cdr3_aa: CASSEGGGTYEQYF
cdr3_nt: TGTGCCAGCAGTGAAGGCGGGGGCACCTACGAGCAGTACTTC

v_call: TRBV28
j_call: TRBJ1-5
d_call: TRBD1
clone_size: .
cdr3_aa: CASSPTGQGRQPQHF
cdr3_nt: TGTGCCAGCAGTCCGACGGGACAGGGAAGACAGCCCCAGCATTTT

v_call: TRBV20-1
j_call: TRBJ2-7
d_call: .
clone_size: .
cdr3_aa: CSAREVYEQYF
cdr3_nt: TGCAGTGCTAGAGAGGTGTACGAGCAGTACTTC

v_call: TRBV9
j_call: TRBJ2-3
d_call: TRBD2
clone_size: .
cdr3_aa: CASSVSGTSGTDTQYF
cdr3_nt: TGTGCCAGCAGCGTTTCCGGGACTAGCGGAACAGATACGCAGTATTTT

v_call: TRBV14
j_call: TRBJ2-3
d_call: TRBD1
clone_size: .
cdr3_aa: CASGRGTGLTDTQYF
cdr3_nt: TGTGCCAGCGGGCGTGGGACAGGGCTAACAGATACGCAGTATTTT

v_call: TRBV18
j_call: TRBJ2-7
d_call: .
clone_size: .
cdr3_aa: CASRKDGYEQYF
cdr3_nt: TGTGCCAGCCGAAAGGACGGCTACGAGCAGTACTTC

v_call: TRBV10-3
j_call: TRBJ2-7
d_call: .
clone_size: .
cdr3_aa: CAISEASSIYEQYF
cdr3_nt: TGTGCCATCAGTGAGGCTAGCTCCATCTACGAGCAGTACTTC

v_call: TRBV11-2
j_call: TRBJ2-7
d_call: TRBD1
clone_size: .
cdr3_aa: CASKETGAPQQYF
cdr3_nt: TGTGCCAGCAAAGAGACAGGGGCCCCCCAGCAGTACTTC